A single sample is the source of the 27 T cell receptor beta chains below, sequenced in a study of blood T cell repertoires in COVID-19. Profiling relied on immunoSEQ multiplex PCR, and the TCRdb table lists in-frame clones only, not all of them. This sample has hundreds of thousands of clones; about 93% occur once, and the top ten carry less than 3.5%. The specimen sequenced was peripheral blood. All receptors derive from a woman aged 18-29 years who had recovered from COVID-19.

V gene TRBV5-1 combines with J gene TRBJ2-1; D unclear. The V end lost 4 bases, the J end lost 8 bases, and 13 bases lay between the germline ends. Germline V gene lookup returns CDR1 SGHRS and CDR2 YFSETQ. This CDR3 has 13 amino acids. The CDR3 DNA sequence: TGCGCCAGCAGCGACCCAGGTCTGCATGAGCAGTTCTTC. Its translation is CASSDPGLHEQFF. Variable domain in full (rest from reference TRBV5-1 and TRBJ2-1): KAGVTQTPRYLIKTRGQQVTLSCSPISGHRSVSWYQQTPGQGLQFLFEYFSETQRNKGNFPGRFSGRQFSNSRSEMNVSTLELGDSALYLCASSDPGLHEQFFGPGTRLTVL.

The rearrangement links TRBV12-3 or TRBV12-4 to TRBJ2-1; D gene uncertain. The CDR3 is 13 residues long. The V and J ends lost 2 bases and 5 bases respectively, with 7 bases between them. CDR3 sequence: CASSLRVDNEQFF. The CDR3 nucleotides read TGTGCCAGCAGTTTACGCGTAGACAATGAGCAGTTCTTC.

As DNA, the CDR3 is TGTGCCAGCAGTTTATCCCGGTTTCAGCCCCAGCATTTT. Translated: CASSLSRFQPQHF. The chain joins TRBV27 to TRBJ1-5; D unclear. Deletions cut 0 bases from V and 6 bases from J, with 6 bases between. Looked up from germline, CDR1 is MNHEY and CDR2 is SMNVEV (reference sequence). The CDR3 extends over 13 amino acids.

The chain uses TRBV10-3 and TRBJ2-1, with 8 bases lining up with TRBD2. The V segment lost 4 bases and the J segment 0 bases; nucleotides outside the gene matches: 2. This CDR3 region has 15 residues. Germline V gene data show CDR1 as ENHRY and CDR2 as SYGVKD. DNA for the CDR3: TGTGCCATCAGTGTGAGCGGGAGCTCCTACAATGAGCAGTTCTTC. Translation gives CAISVSGSSYNEQFF.

The CDR3 DNA sequence: TGTGCCAGCAGGGGACAGGGGGGTGGTCAGCCCCAGCATTTT. Its translation is CASRGQGGGQPQHF. The V and J genes are TRBV27 and TRBJ1-5; 11 bases line up with TRBD1. Germline V gene sequence: CDR1 MNHEY, CDR2 SMNVEV (reference sequence). V gave up 6 bases and J gave up 6 bases; unmatched junction bases: 4. CDR3 length equals 14 residues.

This chain links TRBV10-3 with TRBJ2-2, with TRBD2 identical over 14 bases. Per germline, CDR1 ENHRY and CDR2 SYGVKD. The CDR3 sequence is 17 residues long. Losses at the gene ends were 6 bases for V and 4 bases for J; bases not matched to a gene: 7. This CDR3 is CAISATSGRAGTGELFF. As DNA, the CDR3 is TGTGCCATCAGCGCGACTAGCGGGAGGGCCGGCACCGGGGAGCTGTTTTTT.

The V call is TRBV5-1, the J call TRBJ2-1, with 8 bases identical to TRBD1. Per germline, CDR1 SGHRS and CDR2 YFSETQ. The CDR3 sequence is 14 residues long. V shed 5 bases, J shed 7 bases, and the junction held 8 bases outside the gene matches. The CDR3 DNA reads as TGCGCCAGCAGTAACGGGTGGACAGGGAATGAGCAGTTCTTC. Protein product: CASSNGWTGNEQFF.

This clone was detected only a few times. The chain employs TRBV13 and TRBJ1-2; D is possibly TRBD1 (5 bases). Germline-derived CDR1 and CDR2 are PRHDT and FYEKMQ (reference sequence). CDR3 length: 16 amino acids. V was clipped by 4 bases and J by 8 bases, with 23 bases between them. The CDR3 DNA is TGTGCCAGCAGCTCCCATCCCCCCCGGACCTCAGGGGGCTACACCTTC. Protein product: CASSSHPPRTSGGYTF.

This clone was detected once. The chain joins TRBV12-3 or TRBV12-4 to TRBJ1-1; D unclear. V was pared by 5 bases and J by 5 bases, with 9 bases between. This CDR3 comprises 12 residues. CDR3: CASSPQSTEAFF. Written as DNA, the CDR3 is TGTGCCAGCAGTCCCCAGTCGACTGAAGCTTTCTTT.

The chain recombines TRBV27 with TRBJ1-2; 11 bases map to TRBD1. Germline V gene data show CDR1 as MNHEY and CDR2 as SMNVEV (reference sequence). The CDR3 covers 17 residues. V trimming: 0 bases; J trimming: 0 bases; junction bases outside the gene matches: 3. In DNA, the CDR3 is TGTGCCAGCAGTTTATCGGGACAGGGGGGGTCTAACTATGGCTACACCTTC. Residues: CASSLSGQGGSNYGYTF.

The gene calls are TRBV4-3 and TRBJ1-2, with 9 bases aligning to TRBD1. Germline CDR1 LGHNA, CDR2 YSLEER. The CDR3 loop spans 14 amino acids. The ends lost 3 bases at V and 7 bases at J; junction bases unmatched: 6. The CDR3 DNA reads TGCGCCAGCAGCCATGGCGGGACAGGGTTTGGCTACACCTTC. Its translation: CASSHGGTGFGYTF.

This chain connects TRBV6-2 or TRBV6-3 to TRBJ2-7; TRBD1 aligns across 7 bases. Germline assignment: CDR1 MNHEY and CDR2 SVGEGT. V was pared by 2 bases and J by 6 bases, with 7 bases of the junction left unmatched. CDR3 length: 14 residues. CDR3 loop: CASSYGDSWVEQYV. The CDR3 bases are TGTGCCAGCAGTTACGGGGACAGCTGGGTCGAGCAGTACGTC.

J is TRBJ1-5 and V is TRBV5-6; TRBD1 agrees at 9 bases. The ends lost 2 bases at V and 4 bases at J; junction bases unmatched: 4. CDR1 and CDR2 (germline): SGHDT, YYEEEE. This CDR3 has 15 amino acids. This chain's CDR3 is CASSFLGQGNQPQHF. The CDR3 DNA follows: TGTGCCAGCAGCTTTTTGGGACAGGGTAATCAGCCCCAGCATTTT.

The chain is built from TRBV2 and TRBJ2-5; 12 bases are a match to TRBD1. V lost 11 bases, J lost 5 bases, and 6 bases stayed unmatched. The germline CDR1 and CDR2 sequences are SNHLY and FYNNEI. The CDR3 is 13 amino acids. CDR3 in DNA: TGTGCCCAAGGGACAGGGGGCCGTGAGACCCAGTACTTC. It yields the protein CAQGTGGRETQYF.

The V call is TRBV27, the J call TRBJ1-5, with 8 bases aligning to TRBD1. This CDR3 is 14 amino acids long. The V and J ends lost 8 bases and 1 base, in that order; junction bases with no gene match: 4. From germline, CDR1 is MNHEY and CDR2 SMNVEV (reference sequence). Here the CDR3 reads CASGRTGSNQPQHF. For the CDR3, the DNA is TGTGCCAGCGGCAGGACAGGGAGCAATCAGCCCCAGCATTTT.

This chain links TRBV28 with TRBJ1-1; 7 bases line up with TRBD1. The CDR3 is 15 residues long. The trim removed 2 bases at V and 6 bases at J, leaving 9 bases unmatched. CDR1 is MDHEN, CDR2 SYDVKM, per germline. CDR3 nucleotides: TGTGCCAGCAGTTTAATGGGACAGAGAACTTCTGAAGCTTTCTTT. This codes for CASSLMGQRTSEAFF.

The V gene is TRBV9, the J gene TRBJ1-1; D not certain. The V end lost 4 bases, the J end lost 1 base, and 8 bases lay between the germline ends. Germline lookup yields CDR1 SGDLS and CDR2 YYNGEE. The CDR3 has 13 residues. The CDR3 loop is CASSPFGNTEAFF. The CDR3 DNA reads TGTGCCAGCAGCCCCTTCGGGAACACTGAAGCTTTCTTT. Full variable domain (rest looked up from reference TRBV9 and TRBJ1-1): DSGVTQTPKHLITATGQRVTLRCSPRSGDLSVYWYQQSLDQGLQFLIQYYNGEERAKGNILERFSAQQFPDLHSELNLSSLELGDSALYFCASSPFGNTEAFFGQGTRLTVV.

The rearrangement links TRBV5-1 to TRBJ1-1; D call uncertain. Per the germline V gene, CDR1 is SGHRS and CDR2 is YFSETQ. The V and J ends lost 4 bases and 7 bases respectively, with 14 bases between them. CDR3 size: 13 residues. CDR3 amino acids: CASSIDKLNEAFF. The CDR3, as DNA: TGCGCCAGCAGCATAGACAAATTAAATGAAGCTTTCTTT.

The chain combines TRBV3-1 (or the pseudogene TRBV3-2) with TRBJ1-2; 11 bases fit TRBD1. The ends lost 4 bases at V and 6 bases at J; junction bases unmatched: 13. In germline, CDR1 is LGHDT, CDR2 YNNKEL (reference sequence). The length of the CDR3 is 17 residues. CDR3 sequence (DNA): TGTGCCAGCAGCCCCTACGGATCCGGGACAGGGGGGAATGGCTACACCTTC. It encodes CASSPYGSGTGGNGYTF.

The J gene is TRBJ1-2, the V gene TRBV30, with TRBD1 matching over 8 bases. Unmatched junction bases numbered 4, after V lost 0 bases and J lost 4 bases. Per the germline V gene, CDR1 is GTSNPN and CDR2 is SVGIG (reference sequence). This CDR3 region has 14 residues. The CDR3 nucleotides read TGTGCCTGGAGTGTTTGGACAGGGTCCTATGGCTACACCTTC. Translating gives CAWSVWTGSYGYTF. Looking up the rest from reference TRBV30 and TRBJ1-2 gives the full variable domain: SQTIHQWPATLVQPVGSPLSLECTVEGTSNPNLYWYRQAAGRGLQLLFYSVGIGQISSEVPQNLSASRPQDRQFILSSKKLLLSDSGFYLCAWSVWTGSYGYTFGSGTRLTVV.

The CDR3 sequence is CATSSEQGYEQFF. CDR3 coding DNA: TGTGCCACCAGCAGCGAACAGGGATATGAGCAGTTCTTC. The chain combines TRBV15 with TRBJ2-1; weak D call: TRBD1 (6 bases). Germline lookup yields CDR1 LNHNV and CDR2 YYDKDF (reference sequence). The V gene lost 3 bases and the J gene lost 8 bases, with 11 bases spanning the gap. This CDR3 is built from 13 residues.

The V and J genes are TRBV3-1 (or the pseudogene TRBV3-2) and TRBJ2-3, with 10 bases that match TRBD2. Germline CDR1 reads LGHDT; CDR2 reads YNNKEL (reference sequence). The length of the CDR3 is 16 residues. V lost 4 bases to trimming and J lost 3 bases; unmatched junction nucleotides: 7. The CDR3 sequence: CASSRSGRGGTDTQYF. Here the CDR3 DNA reads TGTGCCAGCAGCCGAAGCGGGAGGGGTGGGACAGATACGCAGTATTTT.

Of note for this clone: The same CDR3 is also encoded by other DNA sequences in this sample. The chain is built from TRBV6-2 or TRBV6-3 and TRBJ2-7; 11 bases line up with TRBD1. V gave up 2 bases and J gave up 6 bases; unmatched junction bases: 3. From germline, CDR1 is MNHEY and CDR2 SVGEGT. The CDR3 is 14 residues long. The CDR3 DNA is TGTGCCAGCAGTTACAGTGGGACAGGGGGCGAGCAGTACGTC. Translated, it gives CASSYSGTGGEQYV.

The genes are TRBV5-4 and TRBJ1-2; D is perhaps TRBD1 (5 bases). This CDR3 is 13 amino acids long. CDR1 and CDR2 (germline): SGHNT, YYREEE (reference sequence). Trimming cost V 2 bases and J 6 bases, with 11 bases left between them. This CDR3 reads CASSFQGWNGYTF. CDR3 DNA sequence: TGTGCCAGCAGCTTTCAGGGTTGGAATGGCTACACCTTC. The full variable domain, in which reference TRBV5-4 and TRBJ1-2 provide the parts outside the CDR3, is ETGVTQSPTHLIKTRGQQVTLRCSSQSGHNTVSWYQQALGQGPQFIFQYYREEENGRGNFPPRFSGLQFPNYSSELNVNALELDDSALYLCASSFQGWNGYTFGSGTRLTVV.

Comment on this clone: The junction differs from germline at one of its ends, possibly a read error. This rearrangement joins TRBV7-9 to TRBJ2-2; 12 bases fit TRBD2. The V gene's germline CDR1 is SEHNR and CDR2 FQNEAQ (reference sequence). This CDR3 is 14 amino acids long. The CDR3 coding sequence is TGTGCCAGCAGCCTAGCGGGAGGGCCCGGGGAGCTGTTTTTT. Its translation is CASSLAGGPGELFF. Together with reference TRBV7-9 and TRBJ2-2, the CDR3 gives the full variable domain: DTGVSQNPRHKITKRGQNVTFRCDPISEHNRLYWYRQTLGQGPEFLTYFQNEAQLEKSRLLSDRFSAERPKGSFSTLEIQRTEQGDSAMYLCASSLAGGPGELFFGEGSRLTVL.

This chain links TRBV19 with TRBJ2-1; 11 nucleotides match TRBD2. J was trimmed by 6 bases and V by 3 bases; bases with no gene match: 4. The germline gives CDR1 LNHDA, CDR2 SQIVND (reference sequence). The CDR3 spans 15 residues. This CDR3 reads CASSIASGGPNEQFF. In DNA form, the CDR3 reads TGTGCCAGTAGTATCGCTAGCGGGGGGCCCAATGAGCAGTTCTTC.

The rearrangement links TRBV5-4 to TRBJ1-2; 8 nucleotides match TRBD1. The J segment lost 8 bases and the V segment lost 3 bases, leaving 9 bases of the junction unmatched. The V gene's germline CDR1 is SGHNT and CDR2 YYREEE (reference sequence). This CDR3 is 14 amino acids long. For the CDR3, the DNA is TGTGCCAGCAGCTGGAACAGGGGGGGAAGAGGCTACACCTTC. Amino acids: CASSWNRGGRGYTF.